Listed below are T cell receptor beta chains from one sample, sequenced in a study of response to subunit inactivated influenza vaccine. A single record per CDR3 protein comes from TCRdb applying MiXCR to the RT-PCR reads. The sample includes about 530,000 distinct CDR3 sequences, approximately 12% of them seen just once. The sample here was PBMCs from blood, taken on the day of vaccination. These receptors came from a man aged 45-60 years who received an inactivated influenza vaccine. Both conserved end residues are part of each CDR3. Fields, in order: D gene, J gene, V gene, clone size, CDR3 protein, CDR3 DNA. A D gene is named only where the DNA matches it firmly. Size is omitted from some rows. Given values are once, few, many or a class for expanded clones.

D gene: .; J gene: TRBJ2-7; V gene: TRBV27; clone size: .; CDR3 protein: CASSLFFGDGLYEQYF; CDR3 DNA: TGTGCCAGCAGTTTGTTTTTTGGGGACGGACTATACGAGCAGTACTTC
D gene: .; J gene: TRBJ2-4; V gene: TRBV5-1; clone size: .; CDR3 protein: CASSASGTLAKNIQYF; CDR3 DNA: TGCGCCAGCAGCGCGTCAGGGACTTTAGCCAAAAACATTCAGTACTTC
D gene: .; J gene: TRBJ1-6; V gene: TRBV28; clone size: many; CDR3 protein: CASKTVDSPLHF; CDR3 DNA: TGTGCCAGCAAAACAGTTGATTCACCCCTCCACTTT
D gene: TRBD1; J gene: TRBJ1-3; V gene: TRBV12-3/TRBV12-4; clone size: .; CDR3 protein: CASSPGQGNGNTIYF; CDR3 DNA: TGTGCCAGCAGCCCGGGACAGGGGAATGGAAACACTATATATTTT
D gene: .; J gene: TRBJ1-6; V gene: TRBV4-2; clone size: few; CDR3 protein: CASSQDILSSYNSPLHF; CDR3 DNA: TGTGCCAGCAGCCAGGACATCCTGAGCTCCTATAATTCACCCCTCCACTTT
D gene: TRBD1; J gene: TRBJ2-5; V gene: TRBV6-1; clone size: few; CDR3 protein: CASLMPGQGQETQYF; CDR3 DNA: TGTGCCAGCCTTATGCCGGGACAGGGCCAAGAGACCCAGTACTTC
D gene: .; J gene: TRBJ2-6; V gene: TRBV5-1; clone size: .; CDR3 protein: CASSLEPGSSGANVLTF; CDR3 DNA: TGCGCCAGCAGCTTGGAGCCAGGGAGCTCTGGGGCCAACGTCCTGACTTTC
D gene: TRBD2; J gene: TRBJ2-5; V gene: TRBV7-8; clone size: many; CDR3 protein: CASSLRVGLAIETQYF; CDR3 DNA: TGTGCCAGCAGCTTAAGGGTGGGACTAGCTATAGAGACCCAGTACTTC
D gene: .; J gene: TRBJ2-1; V gene: TRBV19; clone size: few; CDR3 protein: CASSIGGGNNEQFF; CDR3 DNA: TGTGCCAGTAGTATAGGGGGCGGAAACAATGAGCAGTTCTTC
D gene: TRBD1; J gene: TRBJ1-4; V gene: TRBV5-5; clone size: .; CDR3 protein: CASSYSGTGNEKLFF; CDR3 DNA: TGTGCCAGCAGCTATTCCGGGACAGGGAATGAAAAACTGTTTTTT
D gene: .; J gene: TRBJ1-2; V gene: TRBV12-3/TRBV12-4; clone size: few; CDR3 protein: CASRWRDGAYGYTF; CDR3 DNA: TGTGCCAGCAGATGGCGGGACGGAGCCTATGGCTACACCTTC
D gene: .; J gene: TRBJ2-1; V gene: TRBV15; clone size: .; CDR3 protein: CATGRGIEQFF; CDR3 DNA: TGTGCCACCGGCAGGGGTATTGAGCAGTTCTTC
D gene: .; J gene: TRBJ1-1; V gene: TRBV5-1; clone size: few; CDR3 protein: CASSLDQRNTEAFF; CDR3 DNA: TGCGCCAGCAGCTTGGATCAGAGAAACACTGAAGCTTTCTTT
D gene: TRBD1; J gene: TRBJ2-7; V gene: TRBV6-2/TRBV6-3; clone size: .; CDR3 protein: CASSFSGQGSKQYF; CDR3 DNA: TGTGCCAGCAGTTTCTCGGGACAGGGGAGTAAGCAGTACTTC
D gene: .; J gene: TRBJ2-3; V gene: TRBV20-1; clone size: .; CDR3 protein: CSGYGGGFTDTQYF; CDR3 DNA: TGCAGTGGTTACGGGGGAGGATTCACAGATACGCAGTATTTT
D gene: .; J gene: TRBJ2-7; V gene: TRBV5-5; clone size: few; CDR3 protein: CASSLVLGTRYEQYF; CDR3 DNA: TGTGCCAGCAGCTTGGTTTTAGGGACAAGGTACGAGCAGTACTTC
D gene: TRBD2; J gene: TRBJ2-7; V gene: TRBV6-2/TRBV6-3; clone size: .; CDR3 protein: CASIPTSGSGEQYF; CDR3 DNA: TGTGCCAGCATCCCGACTAGCGGGAGTGGTGAGCAGTACTTC
D gene: TRBD1; J gene: TRBJ2-1; V gene: TRBV24-1; clone size: many; CDR3 protein: CATSDFKDRADNEQFF; CDR3 DNA: TGTGCCACCAGTGATTTTAAGGACAGGGCCGACAATGAGCAGTTCTTC
D gene: .; J gene: TRBJ2-1; V gene: TRBV5-6; clone size: .; CDR3 protein: CASSLRRVGNEQFF; CDR3 DNA: TGTGCCAGCAGCTTGAGGAGGGTAGGGAATGAGCAGTTCTTC
D gene: .; J gene: TRBJ2-5; V gene: TRBV12-3/TRBV12-4; clone size: many; CDR3 protein: CASSLLSGRQETQYF; CDR3 DNA: TGTGCCAGCAGTTTACTTTCGGGCCGGCAAGAGACCCAGTACTTC
D gene: .; J gene: TRBJ1-2; V gene: TRBV5-1; clone size: .; CDR3 protein: CASSPYRGSQDGYTF; CDR3 DNA: TGCGCCAGCAGCCCCTACCGGGGTAGTCAAGATGGCTACACCTTC
D gene: .; J gene: TRBJ2-1; V gene: TRBV10-3; clone size: .; CDR3 protein: CAISGLVFDEQFF; CDR3 DNA: TGTGCCATCAGTGGACTAGTTTTCGATGAGCAGTTCTTC
D gene: TRBD1; J gene: TRBJ1-5; V gene: TRBV20-1; clone size: few; CDR3 protein: CSARDISGGGQPQHF; CDR3 DNA: TGCAGTGCTAGAGATATTTCAGGGGGTGGTCAGCCCCAGCATTTT
D gene: TRBD1; J gene: TRBJ2-1; V gene: TRBV2; clone size: few; CDR3 protein: CASSHGTGRNEQFF; CDR3 DNA: TGTGCCAGCAGTCATGGGACAGGGCGAAATGAGCAGTTCTTC
D gene: TRBD1; J gene: TRBJ1-1; V gene: TRBV7-2; clone size: few; CDR3 protein: CASFVDRGRGEAFF; CDR3 DNA: TGTGCCAGCTTCGTAGACAGGGGTAGGGGTGAAGCTTTCTTT
D gene: TRBD1; J gene: TRBJ2-2; V gene: TRBV4-1; clone size: many; CDR3 protein: CASSPRQGDGELFF; CDR3 DNA: TGCGCCAGCAGCCCGAGACAGGGAGATGGGGAGCTGTTTTTT
D gene: .; J gene: TRBJ2-5; V gene: TRBV6-1; clone size: .; CDR3 protein: CASSRENIEMSVETQYF; CDR3 DNA: TGTGCCAGCAGTAGAGAGAACATAGAGATGTCGGTAGAGACCCAGTACTTC
D gene: .; J gene: TRBJ2-1; V gene: TRBV11-2; clone size: .; CDR3 protein: CASSPGLRYNEQFF; CDR3 DNA: TGTGCCAGCAGCCCGGGACTTCGCTACAATGAGCAGTTCTTC
D gene: TRBD2; J gene: TRBJ2-3; V gene: TRBV6-1; clone size: few; CDR3 protein: CASVPFLRTSGGADTQYF; CDR3 DNA: TGTGCCAGTGTGCCCTTTTTAAGGACTAGCGGGGGGGCAGATACGCAGTATTTT
D gene: .; J gene: TRBJ1-2; V gene: TRBV5-6; clone size: many; CDR3 protein: CASRGRAGYGYTF; CDR3 DNA: TGTGCCAGCCGGGGGAGGGCCGGCTATGGCTACACCTTC
D gene: TRBD1; J gene: TRBJ2-3; V gene: TRBV20-1; clone size: .; CDR3 protein: CSASPGTGGDTQYF; CDR3 DNA: TGCAGTGCTAGCCCCGGGACAGGAGGGGATACGCAGTATTTT
D gene: .; J gene: TRBJ2-3; V gene: TRBV5-6; clone size: many; CDR3 protein: CASSFRADTQYF; CDR3 DNA: TGTGCCAGCAGCTTTAGGGCAGATACGCAGTATTTT
D gene: TRBD2; J gene: TRBJ2-7; V gene: TRBV20-1; clone size: .; CDR3 protein: CSARARGGFEYEQYF; CDR3 DNA: TGCAGTGCTAGAGCTCGGGGGGGATTCGAGTACGAGCAGTACTTC
D gene: .; J gene: TRBJ2-5; V gene: TRBV4-3; clone size: .; CDR3 protein: CASSQSLEAGETQYF; CDR3 DNA: TGCGCCAGCAGCCAGTCGTTAGAGGCGGGCGAGACCCAGTACTTC
D gene: TRBD2; J gene: TRBJ2-2; V gene: TRBV7-2; clone size: .; CDR3 protein: CASSLVSAGGTGELFF; CDR3 DNA: TGTGCCAGCAGCTTAGTTTCGGCCGGGGGGACCGGGGAGCTGTTTTTT
D gene: TRBD2; J gene: TRBJ2-7; V gene: TRBV27; clone size: .; CDR3 protein: CASSFTSGRAHEQYF; CDR3 DNA: TGTGCCAGCAGTTTTACAAGCGGGAGGGCCCACGAGCAGTACTTC
D gene: TRBD2; J gene: TRBJ2-2; V gene: TRBV29-1; clone size: many; CDR3 protein: CSVEELAGGLLTGELFF; CDR3 DNA: TGCAGCGTTGAAGAGCTAGCGGGAGGTCTCCTTACCGGGGAGCTGTTTTTT
D gene: TRBD2; J gene: TRBJ2-1; V gene: TRBV20-1; clone size: .; CDR3 protein: CSANPGTSGGLYNEQFF; CDR3 DNA: TGCAGTGCCAACCCCGGTACTAGCGGGGGGCTATACAATGAGCAGTTCTTC
D gene: TRBD2; J gene: TRBJ2-3; V gene: TRBV7-2; clone size: .; CDR3 protein: CASSLFSGRGGDTQYF; CDR3 DNA: TGTGCCAGCAGCTTATTTAGCGGGCGTGGGGGAGATACGCAGTATTTT
D gene: TRBD1; J gene: TRBJ2-1; V gene: TRBV12-3/TRBV12-4; clone size: many; CDR3 protein: CASSRNQGAGQFF; CDR3 DNA: TGTGCCAGCAGCCGAAACCAGGGGGCGGGGCAGTTCTTC
D gene: TRBD2; J gene: TRBJ2-3; V gene: TRBV11-3; clone size: many; CDR3 protein: CASSLGSMASGRPSHSTDTQYF; CDR3 DNA: TGTGCCAGCAGCTTAGGGTCGATGGCTAGCGGGAGGCCATCCCATAGCACAGATACGCAGTATTTT
D gene: TRBD1; J gene: TRBJ2-7; V gene: TRBV7-2; clone size: .; CDR3 protein: CASSFDRATLYEQYF; CDR3 DNA: TGTGCCAGCAGCTTCGACAGGGCGACCCTTTACGAGCAGTACTTC